The source of this T cell receptor (beta chain) is a study of cytomegalovirus exposure and HLA in healthy donors. The count of this clone is one. Its target is not known. An end of the junction differs from the germline gene, which may be a read error. General observations from the study: Most TCR sequences proved rare, with some public TCRs found in many donors. There were reportedly fewer N-insertions in an Asian-associated ancestry cluster than the roughly 670-donor mean, in a later analysis.

From germline, CDR1 is SEHNR and CDR2 FQNEAQ (reference sequence). The CDR3 extends over 15 amino acids. Primers for the PCR totalled 60 Vbeta and 13 Jbeta. Assay used: immunoSEQ multiplex PCR; TCRdb lists only in-frame clones, some missing. The table has about 160,000 clones, approximately 88% seen once. Sequencing was performed on PBMCs. The chain uses TRBV7-9 and TRBJ1-2, with D perhaps TRBD1 (5 bases). The TCR originated in a woman between 18 and 30 years old in good health and CMV-seronegative. The CDR3: CSSSSDRKTIYGYTF. As DNA, the CDR3 is TGTTCCAGCAGCTCCGACAGAAAAACAATTTATGGCTACACCTTC.